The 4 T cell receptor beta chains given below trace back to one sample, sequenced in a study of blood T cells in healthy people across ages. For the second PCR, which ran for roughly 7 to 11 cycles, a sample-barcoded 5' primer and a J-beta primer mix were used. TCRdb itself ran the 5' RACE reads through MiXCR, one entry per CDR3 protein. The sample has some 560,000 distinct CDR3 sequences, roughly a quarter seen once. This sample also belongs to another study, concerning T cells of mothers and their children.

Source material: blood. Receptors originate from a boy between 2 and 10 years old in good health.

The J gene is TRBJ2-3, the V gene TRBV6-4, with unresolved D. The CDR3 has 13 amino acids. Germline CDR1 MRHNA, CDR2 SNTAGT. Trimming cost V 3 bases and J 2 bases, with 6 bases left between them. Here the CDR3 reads CASSEVPTDTQYF. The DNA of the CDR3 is TGTGCCAGCAGTGAGGTCCCCACAGATACGCAGTATTTT.

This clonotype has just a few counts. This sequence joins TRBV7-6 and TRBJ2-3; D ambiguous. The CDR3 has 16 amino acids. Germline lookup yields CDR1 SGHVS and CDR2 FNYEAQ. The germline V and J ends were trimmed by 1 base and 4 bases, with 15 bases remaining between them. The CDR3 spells CASSLGARSGADTQYF. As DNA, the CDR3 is TGTGCCAGCAGCTTAGGAGCGAGGAGTGGGGCAGATACGCAGTATTTT.

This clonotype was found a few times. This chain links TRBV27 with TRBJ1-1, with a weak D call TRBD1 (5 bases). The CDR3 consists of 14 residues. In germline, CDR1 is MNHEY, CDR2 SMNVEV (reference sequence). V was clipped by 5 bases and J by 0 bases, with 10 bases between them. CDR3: CASSGRGVNTEAFF. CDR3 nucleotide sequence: TGTGCCAGCAGTGGGCGGGGGGTGAACACTGAAGCTTTCTTT.

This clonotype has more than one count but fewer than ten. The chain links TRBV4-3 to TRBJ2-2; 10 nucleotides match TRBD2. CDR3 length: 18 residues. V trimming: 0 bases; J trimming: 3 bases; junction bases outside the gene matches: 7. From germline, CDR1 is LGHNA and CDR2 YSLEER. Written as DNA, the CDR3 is TGCGCCAGCAGCCAAGAGGGCCTAGCGGGAGTTGACACCGGGGAGCTGTTTTTT. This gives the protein CASSQEGLAGVDTGELFF.